Listed below are T cell receptor beta chains from one sample, sequenced in a study of T-cell reconstitution after alpha-beta-depleted transplantation in children. TCRdb reanalysed the PCR reads using MiXCR and keeps one entry per CDR3 protein. The sample contains roughly 200,000 distinct CDR3 sequences, approximately 6.8% of which appear only once. Here the sequenced sample was PBMCs from the stem cell graft donor, taken from the stem cell graft. The receptor set was obtained from a human donor who donated a stem cell graft to a child with Wiskott-Aldrich syndrome. Both conserved end residues are part of each CDR3. D genes are given only for firm matches. Expanded clones are given a class, and other clones once, few, many or no size at all.

>many|TRBV7-8|NA|TRBJ1-3
CASSVNQGNTIYF
TGTGCCAGCAGCGTAAACCAGGGAAACACCATATATTTT
>many|TRBV12-3/TRBV12-4|TRBD1|TRBJ1-4
CASRTTGGWEKLFF
TGTGCCAGCAGAACGACAGGGGGCTGGGAAAAACTGTTTTTT
>NA|TRBV4-3|TRBD1|TRBJ1-2
CASSQFKGANYGYTF
TGCGCCAGCAGCCAATTTAAGGGGGCGAACTATGGCTACACCTTC
>NA|TRBV27|NA|TRBJ2-3
CASSLRGWGTSTDTQYF
TGTGCCAGCAGTCTCCGGGGATGGGGGACTAGCACAGATACGCAGTATTTT
>many|TRBV27|TRBD1|TRBJ2-2
CASSLDRARTGELFF
TGTGCCAGCAGTTTAGACAGGGCGCGGACCGGGGAGCTGTTTTTT
>many|TRBV7-2|TRBD2|TRBJ2-1
CASSLWEGPYNEQFF
TGTGCCAGCAGCTTATGGGAGGGCCCCTACAATGAGCAGTTCTTC
>few|TRBV11-2|NA|TRBJ2-3
CASGITGPTDTQYF
TGTGCCAGCGGGATTACAGGGCCTACGGATACGCAGTATTTT
>few|TRBV30|NA|TRBJ2-1
CAWSMTSYEQFF
TGTGCCTGGAGCATGACTAGTTATGAGCAGTTCTTC
>many|TRBV24-1|NA|TRBJ1-5
CATSDSRTLPTQPQHF
TGTGCCACCAGTGACTCCCGGACACTTCCGACTCAGCCCCAGCATTTT
>many|TRBV10-3|NA|TRBJ1-1
CAISGPGGLVNTEAFF
TGTGCCATCAGCGGACCCGGTGGGTTGGTGAACACTGAAGCTTTCTTT
>NA|TRBV5-1|NA|TRBJ2-2
CASSLQQGDTGELFF
TGCGCCAGCAGCTTGCAACAGGGTGACACCGGGGAGCTGTTTTTT
>many|TRBV12-3/TRBV12-4|NA|TRBJ2-2
CASSGGSHGELFF
TGTGCCAGCAGTGGGGGGTCTCACGGGGAGCTGTTTTTT
>NA|TRBV5-6|NA|TRBJ1-6
CASSLYGTTYSPLHF
TGTGCCAGCAGCTTGTATGGGACAACTTATTCACCCCTCCACTTT
>NA|TRBV20-1|NA|TRBJ1-3
CSASLISGNTIYF
TGCAGTGCTAGTTTGATCTCTGGAAACACCATATATTTT
>NA|TRBV20-1|TRBD2|TRBJ2-5
CCARTSGRPQETQYF
TGCTGTGCTCGGACTAGCGGGAGGCCCCAAGAGACCCAGTACTTC
>many|TRBV6-1|TRBD1|TRBJ2-7
CASAVTGGLHEQYF
TGTGCCAGCGCCGTGACAGGGGGCTTACACGAGCAGTACTTC
>NA|TRBV11-2|TRBD2|TRBJ2-7
CASSFGGLAGGGGEQYF
TGTGCCAGCAGCTTCGGGGGACTAGCGGGAGGAGGTGGCGAGCAGTACTTC
>many|TRBV5-1|TRBD1|TRBJ2-1
CASSSSRETGPTEQFF
TGCGCCAGCAGCTCAAGCCGAGAGACAGGGCCTACTGAGCAGTTCTTC
>few|TRBV29-1|NA|TRBJ2-1
CSAWLDRPYNEQFF
TGCAGCGCCTGGCTCGACAGGCCCTACAATGAGCAGTTCTTC
>NA|TRBV20-1|NA|TRBJ2-5
CSARDNGGSETQYF
TGCAGTGCTAGAGATAATGGAGGGTCAGAGACCCAGTACTTC
>many|TRBV25-1|TRBD2|TRBJ2-1
CASTYSGSSSEQFF
TGTGCCAGCACCTATAGCGGGAGTTCTAGTGAGCAGTTCTTC
>many|TRBV29-1|NA|TRBJ2-1
CSAAGLAGEQFF
TGCAGCGCCGCAGGACTTGCCGGGGAGCAGTTCTTC
>many|TRBV5-1|NA|TRBJ2-1
CASSSQGFSNEQFF
TGCGCCAGCAGCTCCCAGGGCTTTAGCAATGAGCAGTTCTTC
>few|TRBV21-1|NA|TRBJ2-2
CASSKTPRRDRGPNTGELFF
TGTGCCAGCAGTAAAACTCCCCGTCGGGACAGGGGCCCGAACACCGGGGAGCTGTTTTTT
>many|TRBV5-1|NA|TRBJ2-5
CASSNHLETQYF
TGCGCCAGCAGCAACCATCTAGAGACCCAGTACTTC
>many|TRBV5-5|NA|TRBJ2-2
CASSFSQSTGELFF
TGTGCCAGCAGCTTTTCCCAATCCACCGGGGAGCTGTTTTTT